The 2 T cell receptor beta chains listed next were all sequenced from one sample in a study of shared clonotypes between healthy human individuals. TCRdb's copy holds only in-frame clones and misses some; the assay was immunoSEQ multiplex PCR. Of about 2.3 million clones in the sample, just over 90% were seen once. Sequencing was carried out using naive CD4+ T cells from PBMCs. Subset defined: CD45RA+ positively selected. Receptors originate from a man aged 18 to 35 in good health. Some clones in this sample may be carry-over from other donors' samples.

As for this clone: A junction end diverges from the germline sequence, so it may reflect a read error. This chain connects TRBV28 to TRBJ2-3; D gene ambiguous. The CDR3 sequence is 11 residues long. Germline V CDR1 and CDR2: MDHEN, SYDVKM. The CDR3 DNA reads TGTGCCAGCAACATCAACGGGCCCAGCGATTTT. Its protein product is CASNINGPSDF.

J is TRBJ2-7 and V is TRBV6-1; 7 bases map to TRBD2. Unmatched junction bases numbered 7, after V lost 6 bases and J lost 8 bases. This CDR3 spans 12 amino acids. The germline gives CDR1 MNHNS, CDR2 SASEGT. CDR3 in amino acids: CASSQGLFKQYF. The CDR3, as DNA: TGTGCCAGCAGCCAGGGACTATTCAAGCAGTACTTC.